This TCR beta chain derives from a study of shared clonotypes between healthy human individuals. Data came from immunoSEQ multiplex PCR; TCRdb stores just in-frame clones and leaves some out. The table lists about half a million clones, 60% to 85% of them singletons. Healthy adults negative for HIV, lacking recent acute infections or vaccinations, served as donors. CDR1 SGHTA and CDR2 FQGNSA come from the germline V gene. Trimming shortened V by 5 bases and J by 2 bases, and 9 bases separated the two germline ends. CDR3 length: 13 amino acids. The chain couples TRBV7-2 to TRBJ1-1; D remains unclear. The TCR comes from a woman in her thirties or forties in good health. Some clones in this sample may be carry-over from other donors' samples. The sample consisted of PBMCs. CDR3 DNA: TGTGCCAGCAGCACCCCAGCTAACACTGAAGCTTTCTTT. Translating it yields CASSTPANTEAFF.